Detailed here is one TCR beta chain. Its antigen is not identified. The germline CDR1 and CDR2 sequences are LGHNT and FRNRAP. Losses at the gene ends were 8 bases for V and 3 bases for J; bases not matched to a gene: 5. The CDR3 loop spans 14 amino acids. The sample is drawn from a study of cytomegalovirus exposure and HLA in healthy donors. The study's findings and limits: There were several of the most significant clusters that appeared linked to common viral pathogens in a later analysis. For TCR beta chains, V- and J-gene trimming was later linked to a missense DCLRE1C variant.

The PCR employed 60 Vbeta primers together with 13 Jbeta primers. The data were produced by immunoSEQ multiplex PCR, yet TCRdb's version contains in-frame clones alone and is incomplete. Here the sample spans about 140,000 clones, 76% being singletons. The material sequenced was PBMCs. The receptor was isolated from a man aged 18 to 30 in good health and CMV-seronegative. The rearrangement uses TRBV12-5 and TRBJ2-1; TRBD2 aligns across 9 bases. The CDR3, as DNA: TGTGCTAGTCGCGGACTAGCGTACTACAATGAGCAGTTCTTC. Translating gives CASRGLAYYNEQFF.